A single sample is the source of the 30 T cell receptor beta chains below, sequenced in a study of T cells after yellow fever vaccination (dated by TCRdb to about 2019). The treatment or condition label corresponds to: live attenuated yellow fever vaccine strain. To prepare the library, 5' RACE was applied. The instrument given in TCRdb is Illumina HiSeq 2500. TCRdb reran the public reads through fastp at Q25 and MiXCR, keeping productive beta chains. For every CDR3 protein sequence, its rows merge into one entry that carries the most common genes and DNA. The sample table contains a few hundred thousand distinct CDR3 sequences; only one count was recorded for 8.5% to 10% of them. Roughly 18% of the sample rests with the top ten. This specimen was PBMCs, taken on the day of the first yellow fever vaccination. These receptors all stem from a man younger than 35 who received the YFV17D yellow fever vaccine.

This rearrangement joins TRBV7-9 to TRBJ2-3, with D possibly being TRBD1 or TRBD2 (6 bases each). Trimming shortened V by 4 bases and J by 0 bases, and 14 bases separated the two germline ends. Germline CDR1 is SEHNR and CDR2 is FQNEAQ (reference sequence). The CDR3 is 16 residues long. The CDR3 region has the DNA TGTGCCAGCAGCTACCGACAGGCGGGAAGCACAGATACGCAGTATTTT. Amino acid sequence: CASSYRQAGSTDTQYF.

This clonotype was observed a handful of times. The rearrangement uses TRBV7-9 and TRBJ2-1, with 7 bases identical to TRBD2. This CDR3 spans 15 amino acids. The germline CDR1 and CDR2 sequences are SEHNR and FQNEAQ (reference sequence). V lost 7 bases and J lost 4; bases outside the gene matches: 10. CDR3 coding DNA: TGTGCCAGCACTGGAGGAGCGGGGTCGTACAATGAGCAGTTCTTC. It yields the protein CASTGGAGSYNEQFF.

V is TRBV7-3 and J is TRBJ2-1, with TRBD2 matching 9 bases. Germline CDR1 is SGHTA and CDR2 is FQGTGA. V lost 5 bases and J lost 6; bases outside the gene matches: 8. The CDR3 extends over 15 amino acids. Written as DNA, the CDR3 is TGTGCCAGCAGCAGTAGCGGGGGTCCCGGCAATGAGCAGTTCTTC. It yields the protein CASSSSGGPGNEQFF.

In its sample, this clonotype was seen a few times. The chain couples TRBV6-2 or TRBV6-3 to TRBJ1-5; 7 bases are shared with TRBD1. The CDR3 covers 13 residues. After removal of 6 bases from V and 4 bases from J, the junction contained 3 bases not matched to a gene. Germline V gene sequence: CDR1 MNHEY, CDR2 SVGEGT. CDR3 sequence: CASRDRLNQPQHF. CDR3 nucleotides: TGTGCCAGCAGGGACAGGCTTAATCAGCCCCAGCATTTT.

Remarks on this clonotype: Here the CDR3 omits its conserved ending phenylalanine or tryptophan, so a read error is the likely source. The chain links TRBV11-2 to TRBJ2-6; 7 bases are shared with TRBD1. This CDR3 is built from 18 residues. The V and J ends lost 1 base and 5 bases, in that order; junction bases with no gene match: 11. Germline values: CDR1 SGHAT, CDR2 FQNNGV. This CDR3 reads CASSLVARQGRRANVLTS. CDR3 nucleotides: TGTGCCAGCAGCTTAGTAGCCCGACAGGGTCGGCGGGCCAACGTCCTGACTTCC.

This rearrangement joins TRBV7-6 to TRBJ1-5; no firm D call. Germline CDR1 reads SGHVS; CDR2 reads FNYEAQ. V was trimmed by 2 bases and J by 7 bases, leaving 9 bases between them. CDR3 length: 13 amino acids. CDR3 DNA sequence: TGTGCCAGCAGCTTATCAACGGGACAGCCCCAGCATTTT. It yields the protein CASSLSTGQPQHF.

This clonotype has at least ten counts. The gene calls are TRBV4-3 and TRBJ2-7; possibly TRBD1 or TRBD2 for D (5 bases each). The germline V and J ends were trimmed by 4 bases and 0 bases, with 16 bases remaining between them. From germline, CDR1 is LGHNA and CDR2 YSLEER. The CDR3 runs 16 residues. The CDR3 region has the DNA TGCGCCAGCAGCCGCGGACACGGGGACCGCTCCTACGAGCAGTACTTC. It is translated as CASSRGHGDRSYEQYF.

This clonotype came up a few times. The chain links TRBV7-9 to TRBJ2-1; D is perhaps TRBD1 (6 bases). The CDR3 loop spans 15 amino acids. Germline V gene lookup returns CDR1 SEHNR and CDR2 FQNEAQ (reference sequence). V lost 6 bases and J 6 bases, leaving 18 bases between the germline ends. In DNA form, the CDR3 reads TGTGCCAGCAGGCCCGGGACACCCGTTGTCAATGAGCAGTTCTTC. As protein: CASRPGTPVVNEQFF.

This clonotype was found a few times. The chain combines TRBV7-2 with TRBJ2-7, with D perhaps assigned TRBD1 or TRBD2 (6 bases each). CDR1 SGHTA and CDR2 FQGNSA come from the germline V gene. The CDR3 extends over 14 amino acids. Trimming took off 2 bases at V and 5 bases at J, with 13 bases between the two ends. The CDR3 region is CASSLSFGGNEQYV. CDR3 in DNA: TGTGCCAGCAGCTTAAGTTTCGGGGGCAACGAGCAGTACGTC.

This chain uses TRBV7-8 with TRBJ2-3; D is unresolved. Germline assignment: CDR1 SGHVS and CDR2 FQNEAQ. With 7 bases removed from V and 4 bases from J, the gap between germline ends came to 18 bases. CDR3 length: 15 residues. The CDR3 spells CASISTSQAADTQYF. In nucleotides, the CDR3 is TGTGCCAGCATCTCCACCTCTCAGGCGGCAGATACGCAGTATTTT.

The V call is TRBV28, the J call TRBJ2-1, with no clear D. Per germline, CDR1 MDHEN and CDR2 SYDVKM. The CDR3 totals 14 residues. V gave up 8 bases and J gave up 1 base, with 12 bases separating them. CDR3 sequence reads: CASGRSWSYNEQFF. The CDR3 DNA sequence: TGTGCCAGCGGCAGGTCATGGTCCTACAATGAGCAGTTCTTC.

V gene TRBV20-1 combines with J gene TRBJ2-3; 9 positions match TRBD2. The CDR3 contains 14 residues. V shed 3 bases, J shed 6 bases, and the junction held 7 bases outside the gene matches. CDR1 is DFQATT, CDR2 SNEGSKA, per germline (reference sequence). CDR3 loop: CSARRLAGLDTQYF. In DNA, the CDR3 is TGCAGTGCTAGGCGGCTAGCGGGGTTGGATACGCAGTATTTT.

The chain joins TRBV9 to TRBJ1-2; 9 positions agree with TRBD1. CDR1 SGDLS and CDR2 YYNGEE come from the germline V gene. Losses at the gene ends were 3 bases for V and 7 bases for J; bases not matched to a gene: 10. This CDR3 is built from 15 residues. The CDR3 protein is CASSASGTGWGGYTF. As DNA, the CDR3 is TGTGCCAGCAGCGCCTCCGGGACAGGGTGGGGTGGCTACACCTTC.

This clonotype was detected a few times. V gene TRBV3-1 combines with J gene TRBJ2-7; D is perhaps TRBD1 (5 bases). Germline V lookup: CDR1 LGHDT, CDR2 YNNKEL (reference sequence). This CDR3 is built from 14 residues. V lost 1 base and J lost 5, with 12 bases in between. The CDR3 loop reads CASSQGQGWDEQYF. The CDR3 coding sequence is TGTGCCAGCAGCCAAGGGCAGGGTTGGGACGAGCAGTACTTC.

The chain recombines TRBV7-6 with TRBJ2-1; D not certain. Germline assignment: CDR1 SGHVS and CDR2 FNYEAQ. With 5 bases removed from V and 0 bases from J, the gap between germline ends came to 11 bases. CDR3 length equals 15 residues. The CDR3 nucleotides read TGTGCCAGCAGCATGACACTGAGCTCCTACAATGAGCAGTTCTTC. This sequence encodes CASSMTLSSYNEQFF.

This clonotype was observed at least ten times. The chain combines TRBV7-9 with TRBJ1-4; D possibly corresponds to TRBD1 (6 bases). The V gene lost 5 bases and the J gene lost 5 bases, with 15 bases spanning the gap. The germline CDR1 and CDR2 sequences are SEHNR and FQNEAQ (reference sequence). The CDR3 runs 15 residues. CDR3 in DNA: TGTGCCAGCAGCCTCAACACAGGGCAGAATGAAAAACTGTTTTTT. Translation: CASSLNTGQNEKLFF. The variable domain in full, with the rest retrieved from reference TRBV7-9 and TRBJ1-4, is DTGVSQNPRHKITKRGQNVTFRCDPISEHNRLYWYRQTLGQGPEFLTYFQNEAQLEKSRLLSDRFSAERPKGSFSTLEIQRTEQGDSAMYLCASSLNTGQNEKLFFGSGTQLSVL.

V is TRBV12-3 or TRBV12-4 and J is TRBJ2-4; D is unresolved. The V gene lost 3 bases and the J gene lost 8 bases, with 17 bases spanning the gap. The CDR3 covers 15 residues. The CDR3 DNA follows: TGTGCCAGCAGTTTTCTCGGTGGGTCTGGGGACATTCAGTACTTC. Translated, it gives CASSFLGGSGDIQYF.

The sample holds many counts of this clonotype. The DNA for the CDR3 is TGCGCCAGCAGCTTGGGAGGAGGGGTCAATAATGAGCAGTTCTTC. It specifies CASSLGGGVNNEQFF. The chain recombines TRBV5-1 with TRBJ2-1; perhaps TRBD2 as D (6 bases). Trimming pared 0 bases from V and 7 bases from J, leaving 14 bases between. The length of the CDR3 is 15 residues. Germline V lookup: CDR1 SGHRS, CDR2 YFSETQ.

The chain uses TRBV7-8 and TRBJ1-4; tentative D call: TRBD1 (6 bases). Germline loops: CDR1 SGHVS, CDR2 FQNEAQ. Trimming removed 5 bases at V and 3 bases at J, with 22 bases between. The CDR3 is 18 residues long. CDR3 loop: CASSPASPDSRPNEKLFF. DNA of the CDR3: TGTGCCAGCAGCCCCGCCTCCCCGGACAGCCGTCCTAATGAAAAACTGTTTTTT.

The gene calls are TRBV5-1 and TRBJ2-1; no clear D gene. Germline V CDR1 and CDR2: SGHRS, YFSETQ. The germline V and J ends were trimmed by 1 base and 5 bases, with 13 bases remaining between them. CDR3 length: 15 residues. The CDR3 here is CASSLRANLNNEQFF. Here the CDR3 DNA reads TGCGCCAGCAGCTTGCGAGCGAACCTCAACAATGAGCAGTTCTTC.

The V and J genes are TRBV15 and TRBJ2-1, with D maybe TRBD1 (5 bases). The CDR3 extends over 14 amino acids. CDR1 is LNHNV, CDR2 YYDKDF, per germline (reference sequence). V dropped 5 bases and J dropped 6 bases, with 14 bases sitting between them. As DNA, the CDR3 is TGTGCCACCAGCTTATTTAAGGGGCGCAATGAGCAGTTCTTC. This translates into CATSLFKGRNEQFF. Supplemented by reference TRBV15 and TRBJ2-1, the full variable domain reads DAMVIQNPRYQVTQFGKPVTLSCSQTLNHNVMYWYQQKSSQAPKLLFHYYDKDFNNEADTPDNFQSRRPNTSFCFLDIRSPGLGDTAMYLCATSLFKGRNEQFFGPGTRLTVL.

The chain joins TRBV12-5 to TRBJ1-1, with unresolved D. V gave up 3 bases and J gave up 4 bases, with 6 bases separating them. The CDR3 covers 12 residues. CDR1 LGHNT and CDR2 FRNRAP come from the germline V gene. The CDR3: CASGLSRTEAFF. The CDR3 region has the DNA TGTGCTAGTGGTTTAAGTCGCACTGAAGCTTTCTTT.

The chain joins TRBV7-6 to TRBJ2-2; the D is unclear. Germline-derived CDR1 and CDR2 are SGHVS and FNYEAQ. This CDR3 spans 13 amino acids. The V gene lost 6 bases and the J gene lost 5 bases, with 10 bases spanning the gap. The CDR3 is CASSSRETGELFF. CDR3 in DNA: TGTGCCAGCAGTTCCCGAGAGACCGGGGAGCTGTTTTTT. Based on the CDR3 plus reference TRBV7-6 and TRBJ2-2, the full variable domain is GAGVSQSPRYKVTKRGQDVALRCDPISGHVSLYWYRQALGQGPEFLTYFNYEAQQDKSGLPNDRFSAERPEGSISTLTIQRTEQRDSAMYRCASSSRETGELFFGEGSRLTVL.

This clonotype occurred many times. The V and J genes are TRBV7-2 and TRBJ2-7; 13 bases line up with TRBD2. The CDR3 is made up of 15 amino acids. Germline V gene data show CDR1 as SGHTA and CDR2 as FQGNSA. V dropped 4 bases and J dropped 2; count of bases not matched to a gene: 2. CDR3 in amino acids: CASSSLAGGPYEQYF. The CDR3 bases are TGTGCCAGCAGCTCACTAGCGGGGGGGCCCTACGAGCAGTACTTC.

This rearrangement joins TRBV5-6 to TRBJ2-1; 13 bases line up with TRBD2. The CDR3 has 14 residues. Germline V gene data show CDR1 as SGHDT and CDR2 as YYEEEE. The V and J ends lost 1 base and 15 bases, in that order; junction bases with no gene match: 7. The DNA of the CDR3 is TGTGCCAGCAGCTTGTTACTAGCGGGGGGGGGTTGGTTCTTC. Translation: CASSLLLAGGGWFF.

As regards this clonotype: A read error may account for a junction end that differs from germline. The chain employs TRBV5-1 and TRBJ2-2; 7 bases are shared with TRBD1. This CDR3 has 15 amino acids. CDR1 SGHRS and CDR2 YFSETQ come from the germline V gene. The CDR3 coding sequence is TGTGCCAGCAGCTTAGGGACAGTGAACACCGGGGAGCTGTTTTTT. Its protein is CASSLGTVNTGELFF.

This clonotype showed up many times. A junction boundary mismatches the germline segment, possibly from a read error. DNA for the CDR3: TGTGCCAGCAACTTAGGGGGAGACTCCTACAATGAGCAGTTCTTC. Its translation is CASNLGGDSYNEQFF. The chain employs TRBV7-8 and TRBJ2-1, with a tentative D call TRBD1 (6 bases). The CDR3 extends over 15 amino acids. CDR1 is SGHVS, CDR2 FQNEAQ, per germline.

Written as DNA, the CDR3 is TGTGCCAGCAGCTCTTGGACAGGAGACACCGGGGAGCTGTTTTTT. It codes for CASSSWTGDTGELFF. The V gene is TRBV3-1, the J gene TRBJ2-2, with TRBD1 identical over 7 bases. The CDR3 sequence is 15 residues long. Germline CDR1 is LGHDT and CDR2 is YNNKEL (reference sequence). Trimming cost V 5 bases and J 3 bases; bases outside gene matches: 6.

This clonotype showed up many times. V gene TRBV11-2 combines with J gene TRBJ1-3; no definite D call. Per germline, CDR1 SGHAT and CDR2 FQNNGV. V was clipped by 5 bases and J by 1 base, with 9 bases between them. The length of the CDR3 is 14 residues. The CDR3 DNA follows: TGTGCCAGCAGCATAGCCAGATCTGGAAACACCATATATTTT. As protein: CASSIARSGNTIYF.

The table lists this clonotype with many counts. The chain joins TRBV24-1 to TRBJ2-1; D is possibly TRBD1 (5 bases). CDR3 length: 17 amino acids. Trimming took 4 bases from V and 6 from J, leaving 21 bases between them. Germline values: CDR1 KGHDR, CDR2 SFDVKD. This chain's CDR3 is CATSEEGLGQGSNEQFF. DNA of the CDR3: TGTGCCACCAGTGAGGAAGGGCTGGGCCAGGGATCCAATGAGCAGTTCTTC.